The 12 T cell receptor beta chains below come from one sample, sequenced in a study of CD8 T cells in ankylosing spondylitis. TCRdb re-analysed the 5' RACE reads in MiXCR, keeping a single row per CDR3 protein. The table includes 250,000 or so distinct CDR3 sequences, roughly a tenth detected once. The sample was blood, either unsorted or a sorted T cell fraction (not recorded which). The receptors shown here come from a male donor with ankylosing spondylitis or in good health (not recorded which).

This clonotype has a count of ten or more. This chain uses TRBV28 with TRBJ2-1, with 8 bases aligning to TRBD2. The junction had 1 base not matched to a gene; V was cut back by 3 bases and J by 6 bases. Germline-derived CDR1 and CDR2 are MDHEN and SYDVKM. The CDR3 extends over 13 amino acids. CDR3: CASSFLAGNEQFF. CDR3 coding DNA: TGTGCCAGCAGTTTCCTAGCGGGCAATGAGCAGTTCTTC.

This chain connects TRBV7-9 to TRBJ1-2; no definite D call. The CDR3 runs to 13 residues. V was clipped by 5 bases and J by 6 bases, with 13 bases between them. Germline values: CDR1 SEHNR, CDR2 FQNEAQ (reference sequence). Here the CDR3 DNA reads TGTGCCAGCAGCCTACAGCCGATTGATGGCTACACCTTC. Translating gives CASSLQPIDGYTF.

This clonotype was detected a few times. CDR3 loop: CASTEYLRSYEQYF. CDR3 DNA sequence: TGTGCCAGCACCGAGTACCTTCGCTCCTACGAGCAGTACTTC. This chain links TRBV12-3 or TRBV12-4 with TRBJ2-7; no reliable D call. This CDR3 has 14 residues. V shed 7 bases and J shed 0 bases, with 13 bases lying between them.

This clonotype was observed many times. The rearrangement uses TRBV20-1 and TRBJ1-3, with no clear D. The CDR3 extends over 14 amino acids. V was clipped by 0 bases and J by 4 bases, with 10 bases between them. CDR1 is DFQATT and CDR2 is SNEGSKA in the germline V gene (reference sequence). The CDR3 sequence is CSARDGVRGNTIYF. The DNA for the CDR3 is TGCAGTGCTAGAGATGGGGTCCGAGGAAACACCATATATTTT.

This clonotype was recorded only once. A much larger clone sits a single nucleotide away, making a read error possible. The V call is TRBV20-1, the J call TRBJ2-2; D not resolved. The CDR3 is 15 residues long. The germline gives CDR1 DFQATT, CDR2 SNEGSKA (reference sequence). The CDR3: CSATGRPPNTEELFF. The CDR3 nucleotides read TGCAGTGCCACCGGGCGCCCCCCAAACACCGAGGAGCTGTTTTTT.

In its sample, this clonotype was seen many times. This rearrangement joins TRBV20-1 to TRBJ1-5, with 9 bases identical to TRBD1. V shed 4 bases and J 1 base; nucleotides not matched to a gene: 5. The CDR3 extends over 15 amino acids. Germline-derived CDR1 and CDR2 are DFQATT and SNEGSKA (reference sequence). The CDR3 spells CSATWDRDSNQPQHF. CDR3 nucleotide sequence: TGCAGTGCTACCTGGGACAGGGACAGCAATCAGCCCCAGCATTTT.

This clonotype was detected ten times or more. The chain combines TRBV13 with TRBJ2-5; 10 nucleotides line up with TRBD2. Germline-derived CDR1 and CDR2 are PRHDT and FYEKMQ (reference sequence). V shed 5 bases, J shed 2 bases, and the junction held 5 bases outside the gene matches. The CDR3 loop spans 15 amino acids. The CDR3 DNA is TGTGCCAGCAGCCCCCGAGCGGGAGGGCAAGAGACCCAGTACTTC. Encoded protein: CASSPRAGGQETQYF.

The sample holds many counts of this clonotype. This chain connects TRBV29-1 to TRBJ2-5; 8 bases line up with TRBD1. Germline assignment: CDR1 SQVTM and CDR2 ANQGSEA. V shed 5 bases, J shed 6 bases, and the junction held 8 bases outside the gene matches. This CDR3 comprises 13 residues. CDR3 residues: CSVLTGVGQTQYF. CDR3 nucleotide sequence: TGCAGCGTTTTGACAGGGGTGGGCCAGACCCAGTACTTC.

The sample holds many counts of this clonotype. This chain uses TRBV12-3 or TRBV12-4 with TRBJ1-2; tentatively, D is TRBD1 (5 bases). This CDR3 has 16 residues. Trimming took off 6 bases at V and 4 bases at J, with 21 bases between the two ends. CDR3 coding DNA: TGTGCCAGCAGGGGCGGGGGTATTGGTGGCGTCTATGGCTACACCTTC. Encoded protein: CASRGGGIGGVYGYTF.

The chain is built from TRBV30 and TRBJ2-3, with a possible D match to TRBD1 (6 bases). Germline V CDR1 and CDR2: GTSNPN, SVGIG (reference sequence). V was trimmed by 5 bases and J by 10 bases, leaving 13 bases between them. The CDR3 spans 11 residues. CDR3 bases: TGTGCCTGGCTTACAGGGAATGCGCAGTATTTT. Translation gives CAWLTGNAQYF.

This clonotype appeared many times. V gene TRBV6-4 combines with J gene TRBJ2-3; D gene uncertain. The germline V and J ends were trimmed by 2 bases and 0 bases, with 6 bases remaining between them. CDR1 and CDR2 from the germline V gene are MRHNA and SNTAGT. This CDR3 contains 14 residues. The CDR3 DNA reads as TGTGCCAGCAGTGACAGTCCGAGCACAGATACGCAGTATTTT. This encodes CASSDSPSTDTQYF.

This sequence joins TRBV7-2 and TRBJ1-3; TRBD1 agrees at 9 bases. V lost 5 bases to trimming and J lost 3 bases; unmatched junction nucleotides: 11. Germline V gene sequence: CDR1 SGHTA, CDR2 FQGNSA. The CDR3 is 17 amino acids. CDR3 DNA sequence: TGTGCCAGCAGCCCATCGACAGGGGGTTCTTATGGAAACACCATATATTTT. This gives the protein CASSPSTGGSYGNTIYF.